The 24 T cell receptor beta chains below come from one sample, sequenced in a study of T-cell reconstitution after alpha-beta-depleted transplantation in children. Preparation of the TCRbeta library was carried out with unique molecular identifiers. TCRdb re-called the PCR reads with MiXCR, one entry per CDR3 protein. In the table there are hundreds of thousands of distinct CDR3 sequences, 15% to 20% of which are singletons. The specimen comprised PBMCs from the stem cell graft donor, sampled from the stem cell graft. The receptors were gathered from a human donor who donated a stem cell graft to a child with acute myeloid leukemia.

This clonotype occurred a few times. This chain joins TRBV7-2 and TRBJ2-3; 7 positions match TRBD1. The germline V gene encodes CDR1 SGHTA and CDR2 FQGNSA. CDR3 length: 16 residues. The junction had 15 bases not matched to a gene; V was cut back by 5 bases and J by 7 bases. CDR3 sequence: CASSMPGQRFHNTQYF. The CDR3 nucleotides read TGTGCCAGCAGCATGCCGGGACAGAGATTCCATAATACGCAGTATTTT. The full variable domain, its missing parts supplied by reference TRBV7-2 and TRBJ2-3, is GAGVSQSPSNKVTEKGKDVELRCDPISGHTALYWYRQSLGQGLEFLIYFQGNSAPDKSGLPSDRFSAERTGGSVSTLTIQRTQQEDSAVYLCASSMPGQRFHNTQYFGPGTRLTVL.

This clonotype came up a few times. V gene TRBV7-2 combines with J gene TRBJ1-3, with a possible D match to TRBD1 (5 bases). From germline, CDR1 is SGHTA and CDR2 FQGNSA. V lost 2 bases and J 4 bases, leaving 12 bases between the germline ends. The CDR3 has 15 residues. CDR3 sequence (DNA): TGTGCCAGCAGCTTAATACAGGCCCAGGGAAACACCATATATTTT. Protein: CASSLIQAQGNTIYF.

At least ten counts were recorded for this clonotype. This chain links TRBV20-1 with TRBJ1-2, with D perhaps matching TRBD1 (5 bases). CDR3 length: 14 amino acids. Looked up from germline, CDR1 is DFQATT and CDR2 is SNEGSKA (reference sequence). V lost 3 bases and J lost 2, with 13 bases in between. CDR3 in DNA: TGCAGTGCTAGTAAGGCAGGGCGGAACTATGGCTACACCTTC. Encoded protein: CSASKAGRNYGYTF.

The table lists this clonotype with a few counts. The rearrangement links TRBV5-6 to TRBJ1-2; unclear D gene. Germline-derived CDR1 and CDR2 are SGHDT and YYEEEE. Trimming took off 4 bases at V and 3 bases at J, with 16 bases between the two ends. CDR3 size: 15 residues. The CDR3: CASSRLELGDYGYTF. The DNA for the CDR3 is TGTGCCAGCAGCCGTCTGGAGTTGGGTGACTATGGCTACACCTTC.

This clonotype has ten or more counts. V is TRBV29-1 and J is TRBJ1-2; D call uncertain. CDR1 and CDR2 (germline): SQVTM, ANQGSEA. This CDR3 region has 12 residues. The V and J ends lost 3 bases and 2 bases respectively, with 7 bases between them. The CDR3 region is CSVEGKNYGYTF. DNA for the CDR3: TGCAGCGTTGAGGGGAAAAACTATGGCTACACCTTC.

This clonotype has only a few counts. The genes are TRBV20-1 and TRBJ2-4; weak D call: TRBD1 (5 bases). There are 13 residues in the CDR3. Germline CDR1 DFQATT, CDR2 SNEGSKA (reference sequence). Trimming left V 6 bases short and J 0 bases short, with 9 bases between. The CDR3 sequence is CSARALAKNIQYF. The CDR3 DNA follows: TGCAGTGCCAGGGCACTAGCCAAAAACATTCAGTACTTC.

CDR3 sequence reads: CASSESGGHEQFF. The CDR3 DNA follows: TGCGCCAGCAGTGAGTCGGGGGGGCATGAGCAGTTCTTC. The rearrangement links TRBV10-1 to TRBJ2-1, with D perhaps matching TRBD2 (7 bases). Trimming removed 0 bases from V and 8 bases from J, with 8 bases in between. Germline CDR1 and CDR2: WNHNN and SYGVQD (reference sequence). CDR3 size: 13 residues.

This clonotype was seen more than once but under ten times. The chain recombines TRBV11-1 with TRBJ1-2; weak D call: TRBD1 (5 bases). The CDR3 is made up of 21 amino acids. CDR1 and CDR2 (germline): SGHAT, FQDESV (reference sequence). V was clipped by 5 bases and J by 2 bases, with 33 bases between them. CDR3 protein: CASSRALRGRDRTGKNYGYTF. The CDR3 DNA reads TGTGCCAGCAGCCGCGCCCTTAGAGGCCGAGACAGAACCGGGAAGAACTATGGCTACACCTTC.

Only a few counts were recorded for this clonotype. The chain recombines TRBV5-1 with TRBJ2-1; D is possibly TRBD1 (6 bases). The CDR3 contains 15 residues. The germline V gene encodes CDR1 SGHRS and CDR2 YFSETQ. Trimming cost V 3 bases and J 1 base, with 11 bases left between them. DNA for the CDR3: TGCGCCAGCAGCTACAGGGTAGGATCCTACAATGAGCAGTTCTTC. Its protein is CASSYRVGSYNEQFF.

The chain combines TRBV12-3 or TRBV12-4 with TRBJ1-1, with D tentatively TRBD1 (5 bases). The length of the CDR3 is 14 residues. V lost 10 bases and J lost 3, with 18 bases in between. The CDR3 DNA follows: TGTGCCAACTCCCTGCGAGGGGCGCACACTGAAGCTTTCTTT. Protein: CANSLRGAHTEAFF.

This clonotype has a count of ten or more. The chain has TRBV20-1 and TRBJ1-6; D remains unclear. CDR1 is DFQATT, CDR2 SNEGSKA, per germline (reference sequence). The CDR3 is 16 amino acids. V lost 1 base to trimming and J lost 4 bases, with 14 bases between them. The CDR3 nucleotides are TGCAGTGCTAGAGGGGTGGGCAGAGAGTATAATTCACCCCTCCACTTT. Translating gives CSARGVGREYNSPLHF.

On this clonotype: Given a much more abundant clone one base away, this may be a read error. The CDR3 region has the DNA TGCAGCGTTGAACGGGTGGGCACGGAGGATGGCTACACCTTC. This codes for CSVERVGTEDGYTF. The rearrangement links TRBV29-1 to TRBJ1-2, with D uncertain. The ends were cut back, 2 bases at V and 6 bases at J, with 16 bases in the middle. The CDR3 spans 14 residues. Looked up from germline, CDR1 is SQVTM and CDR2 is ANQGSEA.

This clonotype was observed a few times. The chain recombines TRBV6-2 or TRBV6-3 with TRBJ2-3, with 8 bases lining up with TRBD1. The length of the CDR3 is 17 residues. From germline, CDR1 is MNHEY and CDR2 SVGEGT. V was clipped by 4 bases and J by 4 bases; unmatched bases: 13. CDR3 protein: CASSSKTDRVGPDTQYF. The CDR3, as DNA: TGTGCCAGCAGTTCTAAGACGGACAGGGTGGGACCAGATACGCAGTATTTT.

J is TRBJ2-7 and V is TRBV7-9, with D unresolved. CDR1 is SEHNR, CDR2 FQNEAQ, per germline (reference sequence). The CDR3 extends over 14 amino acids. The ends were cut back, 1 base at V and 6 bases at J, with 13 bases in the middle. The CDR3 region is CASSLDVRWVEQYF. In DNA form, the CDR3 reads TGTGCCAGCAGCTTAGACGTCAGGTGGGTCGAGCAGTACTTC.

This clonotype came up many times. The V and J genes are TRBV7-2 and TRBJ1-1, with D possibly being TRBD1 (6 bases). CDR1 is SGHTA and CDR2 is FQGNSA in the germline V gene. The V end was cut by 4 bases, the J end by 5 bases, with 11 bases between. The CDR3 has 13 residues. The CDR3 coding sequence is TGTGCCAGCAGCTCCTTAGGACAGACTGAAGCTTTCTTT. It codes for CASSSLGQTEAFF.

V is TRBV12-5 and J is TRBJ2-1, with TRBD1 matching over 9 bases. Germline lookup yields CDR1 LGHNT and CDR2 FRNRAP. V shed 1 base and J 4 bases; nucleotides not matched to a gene: 11. The CDR3 extends over 18 amino acids. This CDR3 reads CASGLAILTGGAYNEQFF. The CDR3 region has the DNA TGTGCTAGTGGTTTGGCAATCCTCACAGGGGGCGCTTACAATGAGCAGTTCTTC. The full variable domain, rest sourced from reference TRBV12-5 and TRBJ2-1, is DARVTQTPRHKVTEMGQEVTMRCQPILGHNTVFWYRQTMMQGLELLAYFRNRAPLDDSGMPKDRFSAEMPDATLATLKIQPSEPRDSAVYFCASGLAILTGGAYNEQFFGPGTRLTVL.

In this sample, this clonotype turned up many times. V is TRBV12-3 or TRBV12-4 and J is TRBJ2-7; 7 nucleotides align to TRBD1. This CDR3 has 15 residues. V lost 1 base and J lost 5; bases outside the gene matches: 8. CDR3 sequence: CASSLGTGQRDEQYF. In DNA, the CDR3 is TGTGCCAGCAGTTTAGGGACAGGCCAAAGGGACGAGCAGTACTTC.

This clonotype was seen many times. The V gene is TRBV20-1, the J gene TRBJ2-7; 11 nucleotides match TRBD2. Germline values: CDR1 DFQATT, CDR2 SNEGSKA (reference sequence). Trimming removed 0 bases from V and 5 bases from J; junction bases left unmatched: 15. CDR3 length: 18 residues. CDR3 nucleotide sequence: TGCAGTGCTAGAGATATTACTAGCGGGGGTTCGGGGACCCACGAGCAGTACTTC. It specifies CSARDITSGGSGTHEQYF.

This clonotype has a count of ten or more. The chain joins TRBV30 to TRBJ2-1, with 7 positions matching TRBD1. J lost 0 bases, V lost 8 bases, and 7 bases had no gene match. Germline CDR1 and CDR2: GTSNPN and SVGIG (reference sequence). CDR3 length: 14 residues. The CDR3 loop reads CAILRQGSYNEQFF. CDR3 DNA sequence: TGTGCCATATTACGACAGGGCTCCTACAATGAGCAGTTCTTC.

This clonotype has a handful of counts. J is TRBJ2-7 and V is TRBV7-8; no definite D call. The germline CDR1 and CDR2 sequences are SGHVS and FQNEAQ. V dropped 1 base and J dropped 4 bases, with 11 bases sitting between them. This CDR3 has 14 residues. The CDR3 spells CASSLVQFGYEQYF. In nucleotides, the CDR3 is TGTGCCAGCAGCTTAGTTCAGTTTGGTTACGAGCAGTACTTC.

In its sample, this clonotype was seen many times. The chain uses TRBV20-1 and TRBJ1-5; D not resolved. V was clipped by 0 bases and J by 0 bases, with 9 bases between them. The CDR3 spans 15 residues. Germline loops: CDR1 DFQATT, CDR2 SNEGSKA (reference sequence). CDR3 sequence reads: CSAREEGYSNQPQHF. The CDR3 DNA reads as TGCAGTGCTAGAGAAGAGGGATATAGCAATCAGCCCCAGCATTTT.

The gene calls are TRBV28 and TRBJ1-5; 8 nucleotides line up with TRBD1. The CDR3 is 17 amino acids. Germline loops: CDR1 MDHEN, CDR2 SYDVKM. V lost 2 bases and J lost 8; bases outside the gene matches: 14. The CDR3 bases are TGTGCCAGCAGTTTAGACAGGGGATTCCATCTAATCAAGCCCCAGCATTTT. This sequence encodes CASSLDRGFHLIKPQHF.

The CDR3 bases are TGTGCCAGCAGACCCCGGTTGGGGGGGGAGACCCAGTACTTC. This translates into CASRPRLGGETQYF. V usage is TRBV7-2 and J usage is TRBJ2-5; the match to TRBD2 covers 7 bases. V shed 6 bases and J 5 bases; nucleotides not matched to a gene: 9. CDR3 length: 14 residues. Germline CDR1 and CDR2: SGHTA and FQGNSA.

This clonotype was seen repeatedly, ten times or more. The chain recombines TRBV7-6 with TRBJ2-2; no reliable D call. Deletions cut 5 bases from V and 0 bases from J, with 7 bases between. The CDR3 totals 14 residues. Germline V gene sequence: CDR1 SGHVS, CDR2 FNYEAQ. This CDR3 is CASSGSPNTGELFF. The CDR3 region has the DNA TGTGCCAGCAGCGGCTCCCCGAACACCGGGGAGCTGTTTTTT.